Given below is one T cell receptor (beta chain) in context. The entry originates in a study of blood T cell repertoires in COVID-19. Across the study: PBMCs, B-cell-depleted T cells, or T cells were the source of the cDNA or gDNA that made up the material.

Per the germline V gene, CDR1 is ENHRY and CDR2 is SYGVKD. Trimming at V came to 6 bases and at J to 2 bases, leaving 4 bases not matched to a gene. There are 15 residues in the CDR3. Produced via immunoSEQ multiplex PCR; TCRdb's table is partial and in-frame only. The table includes about 270,000 clones, roughly 86% detected once. This TCR was recovered from a man between 35 and 55 years old with active or convalescent COVID-19. The specimen was peripheral blood. The J gene is TRBJ2-1, the V gene TRBV10-3; 10 nucleotides match TRBD1. CDR3 coding DNA: TGTGCCATCAGACCGACAGGGGGCGCCTACAATGAGCAGTTCTTC. It yields the protein CAIRPTGGAYNEQFF.